A single sample gave rise to the 13 T cell receptor beta chains below, sequenced in a study of cytomegalovirus exposure and HLA in healthy donors. PCR was performed using 60 Vbeta and 13 Jbeta primers. Assay used: immunoSEQ multiplex PCR; TCRdb lists only in-frame clones, some missing. The table shows about 82,000 clones, with 70% to 80% occurring only once. The sequenced sample was PBMCs. All receptors derive from a human donor in good health.

This clone turned up a few times. V gene TRBV5-6 combines with J gene TRBJ1-1; no clear D. Looked up from germline, CDR1 is SGHDT and CDR2 is YYEEEE. This CDR3 comprises 16 residues. V lost 0 bases and J 2 bases, leaving 14 bases between the germline ends. The DNA of the CDR3 is TGTGCCAGCAGCTTGGGTCCGAGGGTCCACAACACTGAAGCTTTCTTT. This translates into CASSLGPRVHNTEAFF.

The J gene is TRBJ2-7, the V gene TRBV14; unclear D gene. The CDR3 consists of 12 residues. Germline CDR1 reads SGHDN; CDR2 reads FVKESK. V gave up 3 bases and J gave up 3 bases, with 6 bases separating them. The CDR3 DNA reads as TGTGCCAGCAGCCACTCCAGCTACGAGCAGTACTTC. Translation: CASSHSSYEQYF.

This sequence joins TRBV4-1 and TRBJ2-7; 7 bases line up with TRBD1. Trimming removed 4 bases from V and 0 bases from J; junction bases left unmatched: 9. The CDR3 extends over 16 amino acids. The germline gives CDR1 MGHRA, CDR2 YSYEKL. The CDR3 loop is CASSRDPGQNSYEQYF. The CDR3 DNA follows: TGCGCCAGCAGCCGCGATCCGGGACAGAACTCCTACGAGCAGTACTTC.

The chain uses TRBV5-4 and TRBJ1-1; maybe TRBD1 (5 bases). V lost 4 bases to trimming and J lost 2 bases, with 15 bases between them. The CDR3 is 15 amino acids. Per the germline V gene, CDR1 is SGHNT and CDR2 is YYREEE (reference sequence). This chain's CDR3 is CASSLPGGSNTEAFF. Written as DNA, the CDR3 is TGTGCCAGCAGCCTACCGGGGGGTAGCAACACTGAAGCTTTCTTT. Looking up the rest from reference TRBV5-4 and TRBJ1-1 gives the full variable domain: ETGVTQSPTHLIKTRGQQVTLRCSSQSGHNTVSWYQQALGQGPQFIFQYYREEENGRGNFPPRFSGLQFPNYSSELNVNALELDDSALYLCASSLPGGSNTEAFFGQGTRLTVV.

Only a few counts were recorded for this clone. One end of the junction is discordant with germline, which a read error may explain. CDR3 sequence reads: CASSPLANYGYPF. DNA of the CDR3: TGTGCCAGCAGCCCCCTGGCTAACTATGGCTACCCCTTC. The V gene is TRBV7-8, the J gene TRBJ1-2; no clear D gene. The CDR3 totals 13 residues. Germline V lookup: CDR1 SGHVS, CDR2 FQNEAQ.

This clone was recorded once. V gene TRBV19 combines with J gene TRBJ2-1; 8 bases align to TRBD2. The CDR3 is made up of 13 amino acids. The J segment lost 4 bases and the V segment lost 8 bases, leaving 4 bases of the junction unmatched. Per the germline V gene, CDR1 is LNHDA and CDR2 is SQIVND (reference sequence). In DNA, the CDR3 is TGTGCCAGTGGGCGGGGGGTTTACAATGAGCAGTTCTTC. Translation gives CASGRGVYNEQFF.

This clone was recorded at least ten times. This chain links TRBV5-4 with TRBJ1-1; D possibly corresponds to TRBD1 (6 bases). Trimming cost V 4 bases and J 1 base, with 14 bases left between them. CDR3 size: 15 residues. CDR1 SGHNT and CDR2 YYREEE come from the germline V gene (reference sequence). The CDR3 sequence: CASSRGGAQNTEAFF. The CDR3 DNA sequence: TGTGCCAGCAGCCGGGGGGGGGCTCAGAACACTGAAGCTTTCTTT.

This clone was found once. The J gene is TRBJ2-6, the V gene TRBV11-2; D remains unclear. CDR3 length equals 14 residues. V was pared by 5 bases and J by 5 bases, with 10 bases between. Germline loops: CDR1 SGHAT, CDR2 FQNNGV. The chain's CDR3 is CASSTSIWANVLTF. For the CDR3, the DNA is TGTGCCAGCAGCACCAGTATCTGGGCCAACGTCCTGACTTTC.

V usage is TRBV11-2 and J usage is TRBJ2-7, with 10 bases identical to TRBD2. The CDR3 sequence is 16 residues long. Germline V gene data show CDR1 as SGHAT and CDR2 as FQNNGV. The J segment lost 7 bases and the V segment lost 6 bases, leaving 15 bases of the junction unmatched. CDR3 sequence: CASSPWAAGGPGEQYF. DNA for the CDR3: TGTGCCAGCAGTCCGTGGGCAGCGGGGGGGCCGGGGGAGCAGTACTTC.

The chain carries TRBV6-6 and TRBJ1-1; 7 bases align to TRBD1. J was trimmed by 8 bases and V by 2 bases; bases with no gene match: 5. The CDR3 has 13 residues. The germline CDR1 and CDR2 sequences are MNHNY and SVGAGI (reference sequence). As DNA, the CDR3 is TGTGCCAGCAGTTACCCTGACAGGGTAGAAGCTTTCTTT. It specifies CASSYPDRVEAFF.

Only a few counts were recorded for this clone. The chain combines TRBV2 with TRBJ1-6; D perhaps matches TRBD1 (6 bases). There are 17 residues in the CDR3. The V end was cut by 7 bases, the J end by 6 bases, with 22 bases between. Germline CDR1 SNHLY, CDR2 FYNNEI. In DNA form, the CDR3 reads TGTGCCAGCAACCTCCTGGGACCAGGGACACCTAATTCACCCCTCCACTTT. It is translated as CASNLLGPGTPNSPLHF.

This chain uses TRBV19 with TRBJ2-7, with 7 bases matching TRBD1. The ends lost 4 bases at V and 2 bases at J; junction bases unmatched: 5. Germline CDR1 LNHDA, CDR2 SQIVND (reference sequence). This CDR3 spans 14 amino acids. The CDR3 bases are TGTGCCAGTAGTAACCCGGGACAGACCTACGAGCAGTACTTC. Amino acid sequence: CASSNPGQTYEQYF.

The CDR3 reads CASSQGLSEGGYEQYF. Written as DNA, the CDR3 is TGCGCCAGCAGCCAAGGTCTCTCCGAGGGAGGCTACGAGCAGTACTTC. The chain has TRBV4-1 and TRBJ2-7; the D gene is possibly TRBD2 (6 bases). This CDR3 contains 16 residues. Deletions cut 1 base from V and 3 bases from J, with 16 bases between. Per germline, CDR1 MGHRA and CDR2 YSYEKL.